Included here is one TCR beta chain sequence, with context. Its antigen is not identified. Libraries were prepared by immunoSEQ multiplex PCR; TCRdb keeps only in-frame clonotypes and omits some of them. This sample yields roughly 140,000 clones, of which approximately 93% are seen a single time; 9.5% to 15% belongs to the top ten. This entry belongs to a study of T cell responses to AZD1222 COVID-19 vaccine. Study-level findings and limits: Distributed over spike, vaccine-associated CD4 TCRs predominated at 160-218 and 743-854. There were mostly white British donors and more females than males, and clonal diversity was possibly underestimated.

This TCR derives from an adult who had recovered from COVID-19. The sequencing here drew on peripheral blood, taken after recovery from COVID-19.

CDR3 loop: CASSQVPQGVGELFF. CDR3 DNA: TGTGCCAGCAGCCAAGTCCCGCAGGGGGTCGGGGAGCTGTTTTTT. V gene TRBV3-1 (or the pseudogene TRBV3-2) combines with J gene TRBJ2-2; TRBD1 matches at 7 bases. The CDR3 is 15 amino acids. Germline V gene sequence: CDR1 LGHDT, CDR2 YNNKEL (reference sequence). V dropped 1 base and J dropped 7; count of bases not matched to a gene: 6.